This TCR beta chain was documented in a study of shared clonotypes between healthy human individuals. Assay runs were performed at deep level. Assay: immunoSEQ multiplex PCR; the TCRdb copy retains only in-frame clones and omits some. The sample holds over 700,000 clones, 55% to 80% seen once. Germline trimming cut 6 bases from V and 5 bases from J; bases unmatched to any gene: 6. The CDR3 is 13 residues long. Looked up from germline, CDR1 is MDHEN and CDR2 is SYDVKM. Findings and caveats of the study: Generation probabilities of non-shared clonotypes were lower (relative to those shared by all four donors).

Details on this clone: Antigen unknown. Other DNA sequences in this sample translate to the same CDR3.

Material: memory CD4+ T cells sorted from blood. Noted subset: CD45RA-negative fraction. This chain uses TRBV28 with TRBJ1-1, with TRBD1 matching over 7 bases. This TCR was sampled from a woman in her twenties or thirties in good health. CDR3 nucleotide sequence: TGTGCCAGCAGAGGGGGCCAGGGGACTGAAGCTTTCTTT. Its translation is CASRGGQGTEAFF. Supplemented by reference TRBV28 and TRBJ1-1, the full variable domain reads DVKVTQSSRYLVKRTGEKVFLECVQDMDHENMFWYRQDPGLGLRLIYFSYDVKMKEKGDIPEGYSVSREKKERFSLILESASTNQTSMYLCASRGGQGTEAFFGQGTRLTVV.